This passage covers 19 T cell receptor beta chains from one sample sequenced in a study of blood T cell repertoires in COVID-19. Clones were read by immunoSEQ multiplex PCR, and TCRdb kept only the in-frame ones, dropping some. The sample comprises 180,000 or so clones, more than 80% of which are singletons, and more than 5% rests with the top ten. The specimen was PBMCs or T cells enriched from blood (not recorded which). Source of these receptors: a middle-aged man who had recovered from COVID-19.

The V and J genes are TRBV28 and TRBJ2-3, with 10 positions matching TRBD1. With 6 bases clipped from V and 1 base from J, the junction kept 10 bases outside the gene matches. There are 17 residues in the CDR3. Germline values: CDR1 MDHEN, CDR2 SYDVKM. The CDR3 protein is CASSPIRGTGGTDTQYF. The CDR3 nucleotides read TGTGCCAGCAGCCCGATCCGCGGGACAGGGGGCACAGATACGCAGTATTTT.

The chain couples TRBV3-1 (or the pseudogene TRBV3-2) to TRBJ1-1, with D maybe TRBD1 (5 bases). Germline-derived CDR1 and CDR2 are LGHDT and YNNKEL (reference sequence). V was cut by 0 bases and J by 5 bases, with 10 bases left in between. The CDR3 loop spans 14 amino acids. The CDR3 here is CASSQEPGGTEAFF. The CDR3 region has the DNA TGTGCCAGCAGCCAAGAACCCGGGGGAACTGAAGCTTTCTTT.

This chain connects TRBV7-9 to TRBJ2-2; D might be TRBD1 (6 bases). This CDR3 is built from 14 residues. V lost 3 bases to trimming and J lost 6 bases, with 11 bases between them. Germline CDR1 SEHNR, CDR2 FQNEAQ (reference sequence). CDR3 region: CASSFSRGPGELFF. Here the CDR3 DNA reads TGTGCCAGCAGCTTTAGCAGGGGCCCCGGGGAGCTGTTTTTT.

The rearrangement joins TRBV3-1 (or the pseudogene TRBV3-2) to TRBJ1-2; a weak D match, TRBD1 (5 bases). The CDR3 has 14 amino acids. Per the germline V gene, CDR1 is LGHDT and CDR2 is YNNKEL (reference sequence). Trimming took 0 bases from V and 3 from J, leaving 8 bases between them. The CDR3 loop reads CASSQEGVDYGYTF. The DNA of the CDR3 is TGTGCCAGCAGCCAAGAAGGGGTCGACTATGGCTACACCTTC.

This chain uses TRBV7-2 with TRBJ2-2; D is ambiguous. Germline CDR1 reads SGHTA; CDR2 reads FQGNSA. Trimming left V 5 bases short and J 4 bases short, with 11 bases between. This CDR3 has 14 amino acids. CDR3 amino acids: CASSRIRGTGELFF. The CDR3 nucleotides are TGTGCCAGCAGCCGCATCAGAGGCACCGGGGAGCTGTTTTTT.

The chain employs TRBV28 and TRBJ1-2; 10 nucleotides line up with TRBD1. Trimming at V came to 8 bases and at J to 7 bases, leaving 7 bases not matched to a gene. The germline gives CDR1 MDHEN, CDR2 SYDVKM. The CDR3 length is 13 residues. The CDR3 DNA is TGTGCCAGCGGCTTCGGGGACAGGGGTGGCTACACCTTC. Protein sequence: CASGFGDRGGYTF.

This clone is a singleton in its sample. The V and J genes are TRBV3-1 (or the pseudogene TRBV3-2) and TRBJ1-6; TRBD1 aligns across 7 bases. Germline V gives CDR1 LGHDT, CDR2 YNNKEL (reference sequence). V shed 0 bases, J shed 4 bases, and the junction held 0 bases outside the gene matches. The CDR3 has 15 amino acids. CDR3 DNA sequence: TGTGCCAGCAGCCAAGAGGACAGGTATAATTCACCCCTCCACTTT. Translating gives CASSQEDRYNSPLHF.

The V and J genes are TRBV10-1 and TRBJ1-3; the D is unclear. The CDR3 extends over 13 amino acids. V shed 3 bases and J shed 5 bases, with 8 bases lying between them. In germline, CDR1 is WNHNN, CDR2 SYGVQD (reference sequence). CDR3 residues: CASSDNGRNTIYF. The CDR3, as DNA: TGCGCCAGCAGTGATAATGGCCGAAACACCATATATTTT.

In DNA, the CDR3 is TGTGCCAGCAGTCCACCAAGCGGGAGGGCCAATGAGCAGTTCTTC. As protein: CASSPPSGRANEQFF. The V gene is TRBV7-8, the J gene TRBJ2-1; 10 bases map to TRBD2. Per germline, CDR1 SGHVS and CDR2 FQNEAQ. Trimming cost V 6 bases and J 6 bases; bases outside gene matches: 8. This CDR3 has 15 residues.

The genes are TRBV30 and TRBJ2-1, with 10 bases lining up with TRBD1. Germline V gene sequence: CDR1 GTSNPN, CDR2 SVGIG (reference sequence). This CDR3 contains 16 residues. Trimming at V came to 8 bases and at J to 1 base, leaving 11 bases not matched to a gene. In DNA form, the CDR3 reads TGTGCCCATAGGGCCCGACAGGGGGCTTCCTACAATGAGCAGTTCTTC. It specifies CAHRARQGASYNEQFF. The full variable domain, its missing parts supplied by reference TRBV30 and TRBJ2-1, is SQTIHQWPATLVQPVGSPLSLECTVEGTSNPNLYWYRQAAGRGLQLLFYSVGIGQISSEVPQNLSASRPQDRQFILSSKKLLLSDSGFYLCAHRARQGASYNEQFFGPGTRLTVL.

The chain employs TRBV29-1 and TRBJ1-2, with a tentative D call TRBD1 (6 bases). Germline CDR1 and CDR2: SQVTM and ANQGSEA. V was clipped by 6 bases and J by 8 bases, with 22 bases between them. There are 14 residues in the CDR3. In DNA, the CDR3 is TGCAGCGTAGCCGATGGGGGGGGCTCTTGGGGCTACACCTTC. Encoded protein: CSVADGGGSWGYTF.

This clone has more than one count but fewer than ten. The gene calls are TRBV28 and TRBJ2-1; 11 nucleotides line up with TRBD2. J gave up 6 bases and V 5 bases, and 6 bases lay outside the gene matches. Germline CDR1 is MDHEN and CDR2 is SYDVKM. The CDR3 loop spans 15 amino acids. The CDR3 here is CASSKLAGVSNEQFF. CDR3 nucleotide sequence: TGTGCCAGCAGTAAACTAGCGGGAGTTTCCAATGAGCAGTTCTTC.

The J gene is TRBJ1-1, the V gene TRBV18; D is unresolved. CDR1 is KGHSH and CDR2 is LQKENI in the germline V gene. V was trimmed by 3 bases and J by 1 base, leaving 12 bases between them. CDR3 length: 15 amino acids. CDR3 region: CASSPPAGENTEAFF. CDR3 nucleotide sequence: TGTGCCAGCTCACCTCCTGCGGGAGAGAACACTGAAGCTTTCTTT.

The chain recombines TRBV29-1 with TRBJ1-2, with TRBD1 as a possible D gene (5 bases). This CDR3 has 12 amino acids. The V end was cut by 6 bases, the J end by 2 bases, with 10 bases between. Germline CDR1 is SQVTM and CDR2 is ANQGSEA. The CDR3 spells CSVADSNYGYTF. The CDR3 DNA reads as TGCAGCGTGGCCGACAGCAACTATGGCTACACCTTC.

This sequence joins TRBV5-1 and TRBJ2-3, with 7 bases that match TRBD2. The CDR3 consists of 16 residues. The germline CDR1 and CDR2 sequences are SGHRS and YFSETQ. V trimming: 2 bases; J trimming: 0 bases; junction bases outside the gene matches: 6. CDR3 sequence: CASSFGSGPSTDTQYF. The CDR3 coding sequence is TGCGCCAGCAGCTTTGGTAGCGGGCCCAGCACAGATACGCAGTATTTT.

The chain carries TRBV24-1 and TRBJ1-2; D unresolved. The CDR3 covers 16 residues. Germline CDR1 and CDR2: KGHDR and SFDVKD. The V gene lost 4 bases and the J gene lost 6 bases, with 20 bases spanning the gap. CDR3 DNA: TGTGCCACCAGTGACCCCTCGGGAGACCCGAGCAATGGCTACACCTTC. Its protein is CATSDPSGDPSNGYTF.

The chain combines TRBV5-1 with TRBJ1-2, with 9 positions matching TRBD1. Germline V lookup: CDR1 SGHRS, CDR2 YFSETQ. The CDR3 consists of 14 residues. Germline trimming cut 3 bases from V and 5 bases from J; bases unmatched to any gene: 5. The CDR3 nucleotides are TGCGCCAGCAGCTACCTAGGACAGGGGTATGGCTACACCTTC. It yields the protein CASSYLGQGYGYTF.

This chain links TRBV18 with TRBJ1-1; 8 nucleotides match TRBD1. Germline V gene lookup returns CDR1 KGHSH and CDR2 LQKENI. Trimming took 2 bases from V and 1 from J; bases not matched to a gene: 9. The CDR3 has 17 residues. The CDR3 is CASSPSAGGFGNTEAFF. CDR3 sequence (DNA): TGTGCCAGCTCACCATCGGCAGGGGGCTTTGGGAACACTGAAGCTTTCTTT.

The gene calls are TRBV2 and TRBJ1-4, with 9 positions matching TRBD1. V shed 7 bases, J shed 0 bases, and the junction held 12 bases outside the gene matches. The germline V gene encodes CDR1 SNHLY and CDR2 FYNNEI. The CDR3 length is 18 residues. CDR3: CASTPEGTGLATNEKLFF. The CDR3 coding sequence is TGTGCCAGCACCCCGGAAGGGACAGGGCTTGCAACTAATGAAAAACTGTTTTTT. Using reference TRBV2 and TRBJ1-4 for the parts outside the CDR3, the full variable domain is EPEVTQTPSHQVTQMGQEVILRCVPISNHLYFYWYRQILGQKVEFLVSFYNNEISEKSEIFDDQFSVERPDGSNFTLKIRSTKLEDSAMYFCASTPEGTGLATNEKLFFGSGTQLSVL.